What follows are 5 T cell receptor beta chains derived from one specimen sequenced in a study of T cell responses to AZD1222 COVID-19 vaccine (TCRdb year 2021). This specimen's time point label, interpreted: about 28 days (+/-7) after the second vaccine dose. In the paper's terms, the treatment or condition label means: meningococcal conjugate vaccine given as trial control. The library was generated by the immunoSEQ multiplex PCR assay. TCRdb limited this immuneACCESS table to in-frame rearrangements with V and J called. A share of clones is missing; checked studies link under half to unresolved V genes, and the rest is unexplained. Across this sample there are fewer than 80,000 clones, with about nine tenths seen only once. The top ten clones comprise 9% to 10% of the sample. The material was peripheral blood, obtained 28 days after the second dose of the MenACWY control vaccine. The receptors were gathered from an adult who received the MenACWY meningococcal vaccine as a control.

J is TRBJ2-3 and V is TRBV5-1; maybe TRBD1 (7 bases). V shed 4 bases and J shed 2 bases, with 17 bases lying between them. This CDR3 has 16 residues. The germline gives CDR1 SGHRS, CDR2 YFSETQ. This CDR3 is CASSPAGGIATDTQYF. DNA of the CDR3: TGCGCCAGCAGCCCCGCAGGGGGGATAGCCACAGATACGCAGTATTTT.

By proportion, this clone is large. V gene TRBV25-1 combines with J gene TRBJ2-7; D is possibly TRBD2 (5 bases). Germline CDR1 reads MGHDK; CDR2 reads SYGVNS. CDR3 size: 12 residues. Trimming removed 8 bases from V and 2 bases from J, with 10 bases in between. The CDR3, as DNA: TGTGCCAGCGCTGACGGGGCCTACGAGCAGTACTTC. Protein sequence: CASADGAYEQYF.

The chain recombines TRBV10-1 with TRBJ2-7; D may match TRBD1 or TRBD2 (5 bases each). Germline values: CDR1 WNHNN, CDR2 SYGVQD (reference sequence). The CDR3 is 13 residues long. Deletions cut 7 bases from V and 1 base from J, with 11 bases between. The CDR3 nucleotides read TGCGCCAGCACTTGGGACCGATCCTACGAGCAGTACTTC. Translation gives CASTWDRSYEQYF.

The V and J genes are TRBV7-3 and TRBJ2-2; the D gene is possibly TRBD1 (6 bases). This CDR3 region has 13 residues. CDR1 and CDR2 (germline): SGHTA, FQGTGA. V was clipped by 3 bases and J by 5 bases, with 7 bases between them. The CDR3 here is CASSFTGTGELFF. The CDR3 nucleotides read TGTGCCAGCAGCTTCACAGGGACCGGGGAGCTGTTTTTT.

The chain couples TRBV7-9 to TRBJ1-1; D call uncertain. In germline, CDR1 is SEHNR, CDR2 FQNEAQ (reference sequence). The V and J ends lost 4 bases and 6 bases respectively, with 15 bases between them. The CDR3 has 14 residues. This chain's CDR3 is CASSYDPVTPEAFF. In DNA form, the CDR3 reads TGTGCCAGCAGCTACGACCCAGTGACTCCTGAAGCTTTCTTT.